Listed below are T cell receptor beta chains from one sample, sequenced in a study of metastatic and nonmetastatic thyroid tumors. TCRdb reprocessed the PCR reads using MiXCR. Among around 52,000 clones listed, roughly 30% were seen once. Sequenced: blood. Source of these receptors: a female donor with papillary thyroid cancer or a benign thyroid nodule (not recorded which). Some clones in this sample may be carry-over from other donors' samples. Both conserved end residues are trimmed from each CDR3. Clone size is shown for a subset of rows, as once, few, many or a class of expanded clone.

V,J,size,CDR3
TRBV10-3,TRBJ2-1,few,AISRGRDEQF
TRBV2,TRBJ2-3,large,ASSERPGLRDTQY
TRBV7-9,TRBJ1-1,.,ASSLDRVLNTEAF
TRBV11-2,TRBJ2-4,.,ASRQGLADPSIQY
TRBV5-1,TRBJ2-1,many,ASSLIPGAYNEQF
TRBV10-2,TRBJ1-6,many,ASSESGRGSPLH
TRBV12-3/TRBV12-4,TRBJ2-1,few,ATRWGGADEQF
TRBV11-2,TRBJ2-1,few,ASKDWDEQF
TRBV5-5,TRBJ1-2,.,ASSREGTDYGYT
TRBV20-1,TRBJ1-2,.,SASTRLAGGYT
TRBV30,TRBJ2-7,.,AWSVAGTAYEQY
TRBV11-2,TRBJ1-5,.,ASSPLGIAGDGTNQPQH
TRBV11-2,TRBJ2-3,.,ASSLVRGDTQY
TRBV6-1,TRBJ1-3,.,ASSAELGEKGNTIY
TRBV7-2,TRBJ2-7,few,ASSFTSYEQY
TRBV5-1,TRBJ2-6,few,ASSLVAGSGANVLT